The 31 T cell receptor beta chains below were found in one sample sequenced in a study of blood T cell repertoires in COVID-19. Some clones are missing from TCRdb's copy, which holds only in-frame ones; the method was immunoSEQ multiplex PCR. The sample contains some 150,000 clones, just over 85% of which appear only once. Sequenced material: peripheral blood. Source of these receptors: a woman aged 60 to 75 with acute or convalescent COVID-19.

This chain connects TRBV10-2 to TRBJ2-7; D is unclear. Trimming shortened V by 5 bases and J by 6 bases, and 8 bases separated the two germline ends. Germline CDR1 reads WSHSY; CDR2 reads SAAADI. The length of the CDR3 is 11 residues. In nucleotides, the CDR3 is TGCGCCAGCAGTCCTGTCCGCGAGCAGTACTTC. It translates to CASSPVREQYF.

The V call is TRBV7-2, the J call TRBJ1-4; tentative D call: TRBD1 (5 bases). CDR1 and CDR2 (germline): SGHTA, FQGNSA. Trimming removed 1 base from V and 6 bases from J, with 9 bases in between. This CDR3 has 14 residues. The DNA of the CDR3 is TGTGCCAGCAGCTTAGGGGGGGGGTATGAAAAACTGTTTTTT. Protein sequence: CASSLGGGYEKLFF.

This clone was seen a handful of times. CDR3 region: CASSLAGQNIEKLFF. CDR3 DNA sequence: TGCGCCAGCAGCTTGGCCGGACAGAACATTGAAAAACTGTTTTTT. This chain connects TRBV5-1 to TRBJ1-4, with a weak D call TRBD1 (6 bases). Germline V CDR1 and CDR2: SGHRS, YFSETQ. V was clipped by 0 bases and J by 7 bases, with 13 bases between them. The CDR3 is 15 residues long.

The V and J genes are TRBV6-5 and TRBJ2-7; TRBD1 agrees at 7 bases. Germline V gene data show CDR1 as MNHEY and CDR2 as SVGAGI. V shed 5 bases, J shed 4 bases, and the junction held 11 bases outside the gene matches. The CDR3 length is 15 residues. CDR3 sequence: CASSPLAGTAYEQYF. The CDR3 DNA reads TGTGCCAGCAGTCCCCTGGCCGGGACAGCTTACGAGCAGTACTTC.

The chain uses TRBV28 and TRBJ2-5; TRBD1 matches 8 bases. Germline V gene lookup returns CDR1 MDHEN and CDR2 SYDVKM. The ends lost 6 bases at V and 5 bases at J; junction bases unmatched: 11. There are 15 residues in the CDR3. The CDR3 reads CASSHRQTGVETQYF. DNA of the CDR3: TGTGCCAGCAGCCATCGACAGACAGGGGTTGAGACCCAGTACTTC.

V and J are TRBV6-5 and TRBJ1-2, with 10 nucleotides matching TRBD1. Germline CDR1 MNHEY, CDR2 SVGAGI. The ends lost 0 bases at V and 4 bases at J; junction bases unmatched: 5. The CDR3 runs to 16 residues. Here the CDR3 DNA reads TGTGCCAGCAGTTACTCGACAGGGGGCGTCCTCTATGGCTACACCTTC. Encoded protein: CASSYSTGGVLYGYTF.

This chain joins TRBV11-2 and TRBJ1-3; TRBD1 matches 9 bases. From germline, CDR1 is SGHAT and CDR2 FQNNGV. The CDR3 extends over 18 amino acids. Losses at the gene ends were 1 base for V and 0 bases for J; bases not matched to a gene: 7. The CDR3, as DNA: TGTGCCAGCAGCTTAGCCGGACAGGGGCCCCACTCTGGAAACACCATATATTTT. It codes for CASSLAGQGPHSGNTIYF.

In its sample, this clone was seen once. V usage is TRBV7-9 and J usage is TRBJ2-1; TRBD2 matches 11 bases. Germline V gives CDR1 SEHNR, CDR2 FQNEAQ (reference sequence). CDR3 length: 17 amino acids. With 2 bases clipped from V and 6 bases from J, the junction kept 9 bases outside the gene matches. Written as DNA, the CDR3 is TGTGCCAGCAGCTTAATGCGTAGCGGGGGGGCCGGCAATGAGCAGTTCTTC. Its protein product is CASSLMRSGGAGNEQFF.

The chain combines TRBV12-3 or TRBV12-4 with TRBJ1-2, with a possible D match to TRBD1 (6 bases). CDR3 size: 13 residues. V lost 1 base and J 6 bases, leaving 9 bases between the germline ends. The CDR3: CASSLGTVDGYTF. The CDR3 nucleotides read TGTGCCAGCAGTTTAGGGACAGTCGATGGCTACACCTTC.

The J gene is TRBJ2-7, the V gene TRBV20-1; tentatively, D is TRBD2 (6 bases). Germline assignment: CDR1 DFQATT and CDR2 SNEGSKA (reference sequence). Trimming removed 8 bases from V and 6 bases from J, with 14 bases in between. The CDR3 sequence is 11 residues long. In DNA form, the CDR3 reads TGCAGTCAGAGTAGGAGGGTCGAGCAGTACTTC. Protein product: CSQSRRVEQYF.

The chain has TRBV5-1 and TRBJ1-1; perhaps TRBD1 as D (6 bases). The CDR3 is 15 amino acids. Germline values: CDR1 SGHRS, CDR2 YFSETQ. V shed 0 bases and J shed 0 bases, with 9 bases lying between them. Written as DNA, the CDR3 is TGCGCCAGCAGCTTGGCCGGGGGGCTGAACACTGAAGCTTTCTTT. This sequence encodes CASSLAGGLNTEAFF.

V is TRBV30 and J is TRBJ2-2, with D perhaps TRBD1 (5 bases). Trimming took off 0 bases at V and 8 bases at J, with 7 bases between the two ends. Germline V CDR1 and CDR2: GTSNPN, SVGIG (reference sequence). The length of the CDR3 is 12 residues. CDR3 DNA sequence: TGTGCCTGGAGTGTAGGGGTTGGGGAGCTGTTTTTT. Translation: CAWSVGVGELFF.

V is TRBV29-1 and J is TRBJ1-2; 9 positions agree with TRBD1. From germline, CDR1 is SQVTM and CDR2 ANQGSEA. The CDR3 spans 13 residues. With 0 bases clipped from V and 5 bases from J, the junction kept 1 base outside the gene matches. CDR3 protein: CSVEEGQGYGYTF. The CDR3 DNA follows: TGCAGCGTTGAAGAAGGACAGGGGTATGGCTACACCTTC.

This chain uses TRBV6-6 with TRBJ1-1; TRBD1 matches 8 bases. The CDR3 spans 17 residues. Germline loops: CDR1 MNHNY, CDR2 SVGAGI (reference sequence). J lost 3 bases, V lost 5 bases, and 14 bases had no gene match. CDR3 nucleotides: TGTGCCAGCAGTCCCCCCAGGGGGCAAGTGGGGGACACTGAAGCTTTCTTT. This gives the protein CASSPPRGQVGDTEAFF.

V gene TRBV12-3 or TRBV12-4 combines with J gene TRBJ2-5; TRBD2 might be the D (6 bases). Trimming took off 5 bases at V and 5 bases at J, with 12 bases between the two ends. This CDR3 is 13 amino acids long. CDR3 residues: CASSRLVPETQYF. CDR3 in DNA: TGTGCCAGCAGTAGACTAGTCCCCGAGACCCAGTACTTC.

The chain joins TRBV5-6 to TRBJ2-3; TRBD2 aligns across 16 bases. The V gene's germline CDR1 is SGHDT and CDR2 YYEEEE. J lost 6 bases, V lost 4 bases, and 8 bases had no gene match. The CDR3 loop spans 17 amino acids. CDR3 in amino acids: CASSRKGTSGGVDTQYF. The CDR3, as DNA: TGTGCCAGCAGCCGCAAAGGGACTAGCGGGGGGGTGGATACGCAGTATTTT.

This clone appeared once. The chain joins TRBV4-1 to TRBJ1-6; 7 nucleotides align to TRBD1. V shed 2 bases and J 10 bases; nucleotides not matched to a gene: 8. CDR3 length equals 15 residues. The germline CDR1 and CDR2 sequences are MGHRA and YSYEKL. The CDR3 region has the DNA TGCGCCAGCAGCCAAATACAGGGGACTGGGTCACCCCTCCACTTT. Protein: CASSQIQGTGSPLHF.

The rearrangement uses TRBV20-1 and TRBJ2-2; 10 bases are shared with TRBD1. Germline trimming cut 3 bases from V and 7 bases from J; bases unmatched to any gene: 5. This CDR3 region has 14 residues. Germline CDR1 is DFQATT and CDR2 is SNEGSKA (reference sequence). CDR3 sequence (DNA): TGCAGTGCTAGTGGGACAGGGGAAATCGGGGAGCTGTTTTTT. Protein: CSASGTGEIGELFF.

The chain couples TRBV19 to TRBJ2-7, with D possibly being TRBD2 (6 bases). The germline gives CDR1 LNHDA, CDR2 SQIVND (reference sequence). CDR3 length: 14 residues. Trimming removed 9 bases from V and 2 bases from J, with 17 bases in between. CDR3 nucleotide sequence: TGTGCCAGCAACGATGGAGGGCTAACCTACGAGCAGTACTTC. Translation: CASNDGGLTYEQYF.

This chain links TRBV6-5 with TRBJ2-6, with D perhaps matching TRBD1 (5 bases). Between the trimmed V and J ends, which lost 5 bases and 2 bases, there was a span of 7 bases. Germline CDR1 reads MNHEY; CDR2 reads SVGAGI. This CDR3 spans 14 amino acids. The CDR3: CASSQGPGANVLTF. The CDR3 DNA sequence: TGTGCCAGCAGTCAGGGTCCTGGGGCCAACGTCCTGACTTTC.

This clone has just a few counts. The chain uses TRBV4-1 and TRBJ2-2, with D possibly matching TRBD1 (5 bases). Germline V gene lookup returns CDR1 MGHRA and CDR2 YSYEKL. V dropped 0 bases and J dropped 5 bases, with 7 bases sitting between them. There are 14 residues in the CDR3. DNA for the CDR3: TGCGCCAGCAGCCAAGAGTACAGGACCGGGGAGCTGTTTTTT. Translating gives CASSQEYRTGELFF.

The chain couples TRBV2 to TRBJ2-7; 8 bases map to TRBD1. The CDR3 covers 15 residues. Per the germline V gene, CDR1 is SNHLY and CDR2 is FYNNEI. The V and J ends lost 5 bases and 2 bases, in that order; junction bases with no gene match: 8. The CDR3 is CASSYGQGNPYEQYF. CDR3 DNA sequence: TGTGCCAGCAGTTACGGACAGGGTAATCCCTACGAGCAGTACTTC.

This clone was seen once. The chain joins TRBV3-1 (or the pseudogene TRBV3-2) to TRBJ1-1; maybe TRBD1 (6 bases). This CDR3 has 13 amino acids. The V gene lost 3 bases and the J gene lost 8 bases, with 13 bases spanning the gap. In germline, CDR1 is LGHDT, CDR2 YNNKEL (reference sequence). The CDR3 sequence is CASSQGASIEAFF. CDR3 coding DNA: TGTGCCAGCAGCCAGGGGGCGTCGATCGAAGCTTTCTTT.

V usage is TRBV1 and J usage is TRBJ1-1. TRBV1 is noted as a pseudogene. CDR3 size: 18 residues. The CDR3 DNA is TGCACCAGCAGCCAAGTCCCTCTACTATTTTGCGGAGACACTGAAGCTTTCTTT. Its protein is CTSSQVPLLFCGDTEAFF.

This clone occurred a few times. The chain carries TRBV28 and TRBJ1-2; D possibly corresponds to TRBD1 (6 bases). This CDR3 contains 12 residues. Germline V gene data show CDR1 as MDHEN and CDR2 as SYDVKM. V dropped 7 bases and J dropped 5 bases, with 11 bases sitting between them. For the CDR3, the DNA is TGTGCCAGCAACATACAGGGATATGGCTACACCTTC. Protein: CASNIQGYGYTF.

The rearrangement joins TRBV5-6 to TRBJ2-4, with 13 bases aligning to TRBD2. The CDR3 length is 15 residues. V lost 2 bases, J lost 6 bases, and 2 bases stayed unmatched. Germline V gene data show CDR1 as SGHDT and CDR2 as YYEEEE. CDR3 in DNA: TGTGCCAGCAGCTTCCGACTAGCGGGGGGAAACATTCAGTACTTC. This codes for CASSFRLAGGNIQYF.

The chain links TRBV7-2 to TRBJ2-3; 13 bases fit TRBD2. V shed 4 bases, J shed 6 bases, and the junction held 7 bases outside the gene matches. CDR1 and CDR2 (germline): SGHTA, FQGNSA. The CDR3 runs to 16 residues. The CDR3 sequence: CASSSRTSGGVDTQYF. CDR3 DNA: TGTGCCAGCAGCTCCCGGACTAGCGGGGGAGTGGATACGCAGTATTTT.

The CDR3 loop is CASRRDRNQPQHF. CDR3 DNA: TGTGCCAGTAGGAGGGACAGGAATCAGCCCCAGCATTTT. The gene calls are TRBV19 and TRBJ1-5; 8 bases fit TRBD1. Trimming took 6 bases from V and 4 from J; bases not matched to a gene: 2. Germline values: CDR1 LNHDA, CDR2 SQIVND (reference sequence). The CDR3 totals 13 residues. Together with reference TRBV19 and TRBJ1-5, the CDR3 gives the full variable domain: DGGITQSPKYLFRKEGQNVTLSCEQNLNHDAMYWYRQDPGQGLRLIYYSQIVNDFQKGDIAEGYSVSREKKESFPLTVTSAQKNPTAFYLCASRRDRNQPQHFGDGTRLSIL.

This CDR3 reads CASTPGQGQAGELFF. The DNA of the CDR3 is TGTGCCAGTACCCCCGGACAGGGACAAGCCGGGGAGCTGTTTTTT. V and J are TRBV19 and TRBJ2-2; 8 nucleotides align to TRBD1. Looked up from germline, CDR1 is LNHDA and CDR2 is SQIVND (reference sequence). V was pared by 7 bases and J by 6 bases, with 10 bases of the junction left unmatched. This CDR3 contains 15 residues.

The count of this clone is one. V and J are TRBV3-1 (or the pseudogene TRBV3-2) and TRBJ1-6, with D possibly being TRBD1 (5 bases). The ends were cut back, 2 bases at V and 10 bases at J, with 9 bases in the middle. This CDR3 region has 13 residues. Germline CDR1 reads LGHDT; CDR2 reads YNNKEL (reference sequence). Written as DNA, the CDR3 is TGTGCCAGCAGCCAACGCAGGGCCTCACCCCTCCACTTT. Protein: CASSQRRASPLHF.

The V and J genes are TRBV7-2 and TRBJ2-7; 10 bases agree with TRBD2. Germline loops: CDR1 SGHTA, CDR2 FQGNSA. The CDR3 loop spans 15 amino acids. V gave up 1 base and J gave up 2 bases; unmatched junction bases: 2. The CDR3 region is CASSLVLAGAYEQYF. As DNA, the CDR3 is TGTGCCAGCAGCTTAGTCCTAGCGGGGGCCTACGAGCAGTACTTC.